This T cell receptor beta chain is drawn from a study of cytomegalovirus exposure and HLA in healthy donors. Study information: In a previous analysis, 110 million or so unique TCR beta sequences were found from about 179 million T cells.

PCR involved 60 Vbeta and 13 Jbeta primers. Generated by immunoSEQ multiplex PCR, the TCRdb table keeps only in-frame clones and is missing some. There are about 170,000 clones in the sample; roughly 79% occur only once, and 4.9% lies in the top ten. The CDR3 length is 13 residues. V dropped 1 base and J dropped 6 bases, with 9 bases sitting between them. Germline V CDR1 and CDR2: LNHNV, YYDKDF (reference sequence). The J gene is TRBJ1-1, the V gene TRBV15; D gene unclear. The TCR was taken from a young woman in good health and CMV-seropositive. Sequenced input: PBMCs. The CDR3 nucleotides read TGTGCCACCAGCAGAGCCGTAAGCGCTGAAGCTTTCTTT. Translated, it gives CATSRAVSAEAFF. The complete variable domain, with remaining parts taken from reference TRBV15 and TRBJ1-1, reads DAMVIQNPRYQVTQFGKPVTLSCSQTLNHNVMYWYQQKSSQAPKLLFHYYDKDFNNEADTPDNFQSRRPNTSFCFLDIRSPGLGDTAMYLCATSRAVSAEAFFGQGTRLTVV.